The rows below give T cell receptor beta chains drawn from one sample of a study of shared T cell receptors in the human thymus. Clones were read by immunoSEQ multiplex PCR, and TCRdb kept only the in-frame ones, dropping some. Among hundreds of thousands of clones listed, approximately 85% were seen once. These data were also reused for a study on human thymus T cells.

The source material was thymocytes. All receptors come from a girl in the first two years of life with a congenital heart defect. Each CDR3 is given with its conserved first and last residue. The order of the fields is CDR3 length, D gene, clone size, V gene, J gene, CDR3 protein, CDR3 DNA. D genes are given only for firm matches. Clone size is stated in some rows and not others, as once, few, many or a class when expanded.

cdr3_length: 17
d_call: TRBD2
clone_size: NA
v_call: TRBV11-2
j_call: TRBJ2-5
cdr3_aa: CASSPPTSGGPRETQYF
cdr3_nt: TGTGCCAGCAGCCCACCGACTAGCGGGGGCCCTCGAGAGACCCAGTACTTC

cdr3_length: 18
d_call: NA
clone_size: NA
v_call: TRBV6-1
j_call: TRBJ2-1
cdr3_aa: CASREEGKRGSSYNEQFF
cdr3_nt: TGTGCCAGCAGAGAAGAAGGAAAACGGGGGAGCTCCTACAATGAGCAGTTCTTC

cdr3_length: 16
d_call: NA
clone_size: NA
v_call: TRBV11-3
j_call: TRBJ1-1
cdr3_aa: CASSRGGSSRDTEAFF
cdr3_nt: TGTGCCAGCAGCCGCGGCGGCAGCTCTCGGGACACTGAAGCTTTCTTT

cdr3_length: 15
d_call: NA
clone_size: NA
v_call: TRBV21-1
j_call: TRBJ2-3
cdr3_aa: CASSKSGPYTDTQYF
cdr3_nt: TGTGCCAGCAGCAAATCAGGCCCTTACACAGATACGCAGTATTTT

cdr3_length: 15
d_call: NA
clone_size: NA
v_call: TRBV6-1
j_call: TRBJ2-1
cdr3_aa: CASSDSTNSYNEQFF
cdr3_nt: TGTGCCAGCAGTGATTCTACCAATTCTTACAATGAGCAGTTCTTC

cdr3_length: 19
d_call: NA
clone_size: NA
v_call: TRBV28
j_call: TRBJ1-6
cdr3_aa: CASSLPVQGPNSYNSPLHF
cdr3_nt: TGTGCCAGCAGTTTACCGGTCCAGGGTCCGAACTCCTATAATTCACCCCTCCACTTT

cdr3_length: 15
d_call: NA
clone_size: NA
v_call: TRBV10-3
j_call: TRBJ1-6
cdr3_aa: CAISASIGPGSPLHF
cdr3_nt: TGTGCCATCAGTGCCTCGATTGGGCCCGGTTCACCCCTCCACTTT

cdr3_length: 12
d_call: TRBD1
clone_size: NA
v_call: TRBV27
j_call: TRBJ1-4
cdr3_aa: CASSSRGQKLFF
cdr3_nt: TGTGCCAGCAGCTCCAGGGGGCAGAAACTGTTTTTT

cdr3_length: 16
d_call: TRBD1
clone_size: NA
v_call: TRBV4-2
j_call: TRBJ1-5
cdr3_aa: CASSREDRGGNQPQHF
cdr3_nt: TGTGCCAGCAGCCGGGAAGACAGGGGCGGCAATCAGCCCCAGCATTTT

cdr3_length: 15
d_call: NA
clone_size: NA
v_call: TRBV6-5
j_call: TRBJ2-7
cdr3_aa: CASSRTQGGSYEQYF
cdr3_nt: TGTGCCAGCAGTCGGACCCAGGGGGGAAGCTACGAGCAGTACTTC

cdr3_length: 12
d_call: NA
clone_size: NA
v_call: TRBV5-4
j_call: TRBJ1-1
cdr3_aa: CASSRGNTEAFF
cdr3_nt: TGTGCCAGCAGTAGGGGGAACACTGAAGCTTTCTTT

cdr3_length: 14
d_call: NA
clone_size: NA
v_call: TRBV10-3
j_call: TRBJ1-5
cdr3_aa: CAISLVPRGQPQHF
cdr3_nt: TGTGCCATTTCACTCGTCCCCCGGGGTCAGCCCCAGCATTTT

cdr3_length: 15
d_call: NA
clone_size: few
v_call: TRBV11-3
j_call: TRBJ2-1
cdr3_aa: CASSSRREDMNEQFF
cdr3_nt: TGTGCCAGCAGCTCTCGCAGGGAGGATATGAATGAGCAGTTCTTC

cdr3_length: 17
d_call: NA
clone_size: once
v_call: TRBV5-1
j_call: TRBJ1-3
cdr3_aa: CASSLNRGGFRGNTIYF
cdr3_nt: TGCGCCAGCAGCTTGAATAGGGGGGGCTTTAGGGGAAACACCATATATTTT

cdr3_length: 15
d_call: NA
clone_size: NA
v_call: TRBV7-8
j_call: TRBJ2-3
cdr3_aa: CASSFSARGTDTQYF
cdr3_nt: TGTGCCAGCAGCTTCTCCGCGCGGGGCACAGATACGCAGTATTTT

cdr3_length: 18
d_call: TRBD1
clone_size: once
v_call: TRBV5-1
j_call: TRBJ2-3
cdr3_aa: CASSVGSFRDRSTDTQYF
cdr3_nt: TGCGCCAGCAGCGTCGGTAGCTTCCGGGACAGGAGCACAGATACGCAGTATTTT

cdr3_length: 16
d_call: NA
clone_size: few
v_call: TRBV18
j_call: TRBJ1-1
cdr3_aa: CASSPLAGAGNTEAFF
cdr3_nt: TGTGCCAGCTCACCACTGGCAGGGGCTGGGAACACTGAAGCTTTCTTT

cdr3_length: 12
d_call: TRBD1
clone_size: NA
v_call: TRBV25-1
j_call: TRBJ2-7
cdr3_aa: CASGTGSREQYF
cdr3_nt: TGTGCCAGCGGGACAGGGAGCCGCGAGCAGTACTTC

cdr3_length: 15
d_call: TRBD1
clone_size: NA
v_call: TRBV28
j_call: TRBJ2-3
cdr3_aa: CASSPTGEFTDTQYF
cdr3_nt: TGTGCCAGCAGTCCGACAGGGGAATTCACAGATACGCAGTATTTT